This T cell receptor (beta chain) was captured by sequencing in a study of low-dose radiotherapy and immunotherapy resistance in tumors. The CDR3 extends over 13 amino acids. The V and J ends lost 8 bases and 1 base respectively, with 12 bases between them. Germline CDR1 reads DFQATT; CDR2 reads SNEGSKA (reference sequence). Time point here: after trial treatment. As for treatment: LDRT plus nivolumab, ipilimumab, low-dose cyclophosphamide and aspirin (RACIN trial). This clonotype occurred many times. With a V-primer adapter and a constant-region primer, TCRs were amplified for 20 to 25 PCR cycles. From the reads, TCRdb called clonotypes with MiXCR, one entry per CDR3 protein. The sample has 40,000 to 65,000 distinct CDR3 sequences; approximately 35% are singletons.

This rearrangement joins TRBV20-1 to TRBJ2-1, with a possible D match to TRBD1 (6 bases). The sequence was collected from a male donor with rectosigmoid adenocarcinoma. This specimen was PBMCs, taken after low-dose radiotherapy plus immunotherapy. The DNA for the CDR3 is TGCAGTCAGATACAGGGTTCCTACAATGAGCAGTTCTTC. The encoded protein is CSQIQGSYNEQFF.